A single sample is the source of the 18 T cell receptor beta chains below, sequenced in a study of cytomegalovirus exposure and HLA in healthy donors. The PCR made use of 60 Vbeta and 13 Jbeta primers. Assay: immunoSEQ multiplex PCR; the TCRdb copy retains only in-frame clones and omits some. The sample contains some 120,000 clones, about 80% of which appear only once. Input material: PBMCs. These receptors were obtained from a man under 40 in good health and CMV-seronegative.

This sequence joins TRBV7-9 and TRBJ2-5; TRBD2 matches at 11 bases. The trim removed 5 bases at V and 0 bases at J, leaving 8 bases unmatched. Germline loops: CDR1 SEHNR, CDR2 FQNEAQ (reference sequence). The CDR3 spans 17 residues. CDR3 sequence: CASSQSTSGVYQETQYF. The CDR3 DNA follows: TGTGCCAGCAGCCAGTCGACTAGCGGGGTGTACCAAGAGACCCAGTACTTC.

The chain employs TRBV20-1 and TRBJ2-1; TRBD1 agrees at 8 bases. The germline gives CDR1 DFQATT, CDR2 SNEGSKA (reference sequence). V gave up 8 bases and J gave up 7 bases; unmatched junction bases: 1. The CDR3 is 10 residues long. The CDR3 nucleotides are TGCAGTACAGGGGGTAATGAGCAGTTCTTC. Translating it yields CSTGGNEQFF.

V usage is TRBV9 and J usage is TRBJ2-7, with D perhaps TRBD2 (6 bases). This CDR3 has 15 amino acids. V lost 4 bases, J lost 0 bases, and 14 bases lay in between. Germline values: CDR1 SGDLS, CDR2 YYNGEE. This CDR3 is CASSTGTLSSYEQYF. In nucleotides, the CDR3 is TGTGCCAGCAGCACCGGGACTTTGAGCTCCTACGAGCAGTACTTC.

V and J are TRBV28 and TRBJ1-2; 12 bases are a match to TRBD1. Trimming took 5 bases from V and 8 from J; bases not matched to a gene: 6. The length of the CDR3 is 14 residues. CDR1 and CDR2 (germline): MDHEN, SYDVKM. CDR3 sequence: CASSAGTGGAGYTF. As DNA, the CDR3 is TGTGCCAGCAGTGCAGGGACAGGGGGCGCGGGCTACACCTTC.

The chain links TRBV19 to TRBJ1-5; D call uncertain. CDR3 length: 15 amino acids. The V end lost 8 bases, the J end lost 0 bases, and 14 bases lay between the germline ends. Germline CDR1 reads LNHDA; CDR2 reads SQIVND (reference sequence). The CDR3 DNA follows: TGTGCCAGTCTTCAGGTTTTGGGTAGCAATCAGCCCCAGCATTTT. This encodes CASLQVLGSNQPQHF.

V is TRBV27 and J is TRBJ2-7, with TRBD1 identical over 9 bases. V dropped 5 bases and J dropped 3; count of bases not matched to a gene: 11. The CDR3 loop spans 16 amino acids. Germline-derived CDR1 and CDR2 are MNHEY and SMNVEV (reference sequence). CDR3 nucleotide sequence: TGTGCCAGCAGTCCCCGCGACGGACAGGGGTACTACGAGCAGTACTTC. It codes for CASSPRDGQGYYEQYF.

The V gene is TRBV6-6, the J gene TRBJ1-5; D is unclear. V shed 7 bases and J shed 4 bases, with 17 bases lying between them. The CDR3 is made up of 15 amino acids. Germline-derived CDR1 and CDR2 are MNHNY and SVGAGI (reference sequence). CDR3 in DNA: TGTGCCAGCACCCTAAACCCGACGGGGAATCAGCCCCAGCATTTT. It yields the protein CASTLNPTGNQPQHF.

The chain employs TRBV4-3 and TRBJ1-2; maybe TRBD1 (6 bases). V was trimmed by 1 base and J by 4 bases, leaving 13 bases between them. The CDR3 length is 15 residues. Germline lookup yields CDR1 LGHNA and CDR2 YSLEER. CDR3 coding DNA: TGCGCCAGCAGCCAAGCCGGACAGACTGCCTATGGCTACACCTTC. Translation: CASSQAGQTAYGYTF.

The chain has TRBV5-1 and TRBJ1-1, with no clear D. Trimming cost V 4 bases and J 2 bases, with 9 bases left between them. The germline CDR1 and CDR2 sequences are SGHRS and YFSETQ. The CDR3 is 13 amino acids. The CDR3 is CASSRGGNTEAFF. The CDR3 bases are TGCGCCAGCAGCCGGGGTGGTAACACTGAAGCTTTCTTT.

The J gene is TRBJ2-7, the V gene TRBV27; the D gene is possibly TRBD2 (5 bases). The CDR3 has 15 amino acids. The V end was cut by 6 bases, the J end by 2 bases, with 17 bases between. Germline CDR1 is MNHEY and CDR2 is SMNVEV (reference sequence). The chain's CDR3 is CASSPAARVTYEQYF. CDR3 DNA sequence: TGTGCCAGCAGCCCCGCGGCGCGGGTTACCTACGAGCAGTACTTC.

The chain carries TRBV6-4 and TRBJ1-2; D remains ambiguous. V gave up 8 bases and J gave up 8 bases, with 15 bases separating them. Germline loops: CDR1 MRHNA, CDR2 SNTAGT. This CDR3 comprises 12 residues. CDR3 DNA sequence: TGTGCCAGCGTGACTCCACATCCCGGCTACACCTTC. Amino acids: CASVTPHPGYTF.

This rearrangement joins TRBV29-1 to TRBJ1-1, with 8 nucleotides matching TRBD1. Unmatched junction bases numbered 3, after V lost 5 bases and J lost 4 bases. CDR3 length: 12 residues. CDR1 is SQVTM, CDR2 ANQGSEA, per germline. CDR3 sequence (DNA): TGCAGCGTTACAGGGGGTAGCACTGAAGCTTTCTTT. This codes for CSVTGGSTEAFF.

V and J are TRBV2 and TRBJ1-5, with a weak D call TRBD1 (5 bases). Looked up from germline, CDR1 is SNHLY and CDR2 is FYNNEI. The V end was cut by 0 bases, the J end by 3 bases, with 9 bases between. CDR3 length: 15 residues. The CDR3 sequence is CASSEAGPFNQPQHF. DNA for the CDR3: TGTGCCAGCAGTGAAGCGGGGCCCTTCAATCAGCCCCAGCATTTT.

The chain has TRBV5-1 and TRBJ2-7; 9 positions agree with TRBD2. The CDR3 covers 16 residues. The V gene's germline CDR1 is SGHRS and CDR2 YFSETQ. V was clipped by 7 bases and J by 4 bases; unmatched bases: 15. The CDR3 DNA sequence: TGCGCCAGCCTCCTAGGCCCAGCGGGGGGAGAGTACGAGCAGTACTTC. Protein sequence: CASLLGPAGGEYEQYF.

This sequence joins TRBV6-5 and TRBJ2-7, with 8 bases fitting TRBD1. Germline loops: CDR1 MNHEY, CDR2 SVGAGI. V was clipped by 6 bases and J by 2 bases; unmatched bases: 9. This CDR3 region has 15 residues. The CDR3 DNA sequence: TGTGCCAGCAGGGACAGGGCCCTGGAGACCTACGAGCAGTACTTC. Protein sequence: CASRDRALETYEQYF.

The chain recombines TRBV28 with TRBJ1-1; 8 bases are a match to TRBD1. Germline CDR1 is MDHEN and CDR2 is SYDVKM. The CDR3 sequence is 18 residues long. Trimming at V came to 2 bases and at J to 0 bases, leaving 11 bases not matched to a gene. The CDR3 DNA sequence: TGTGCCAGCAGTTTAACGACAGGGGCCGGCTTTATGAACACTGAAGCTTTCTTT. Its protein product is CASSLTTGAGFMNTEAFF. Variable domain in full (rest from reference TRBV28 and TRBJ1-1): DVKVTQSSRYLVKRTGEKVFLECVQDMDHENMFWYRQDPGLGLRLIYFSYDVKMKEKGDIPEGYSVSREKKERFSLILESASTNQTSMYLCASSLTTGAGFMNTEAFFGQGTRLTVV.

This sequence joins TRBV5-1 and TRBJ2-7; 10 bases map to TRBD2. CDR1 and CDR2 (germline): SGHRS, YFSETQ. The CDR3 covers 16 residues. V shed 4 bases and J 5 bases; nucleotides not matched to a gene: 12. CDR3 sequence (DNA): TGCGCCAGCAGCCCCAGCGGGAGGGCCCTTGAAGACGAGCAGTACTTC. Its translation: CASSPSGRALEDEQYF.

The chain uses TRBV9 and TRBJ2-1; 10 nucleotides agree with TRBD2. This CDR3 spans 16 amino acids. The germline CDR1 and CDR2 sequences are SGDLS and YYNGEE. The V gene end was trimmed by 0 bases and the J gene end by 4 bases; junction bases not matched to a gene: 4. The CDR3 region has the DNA TGTGCCAGCAGCGTAGGAGCGGGAGGGCCGTACAATGAGCAGTTCTTC. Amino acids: CASSVGAGGPYNEQFF. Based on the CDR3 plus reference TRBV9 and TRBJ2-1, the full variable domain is DSGVTQTPKHLITATGQRVTLRCSPRSGDLSVYWYQQSLDQGLQFLIQYYNGEERAKGNILERFSAQQFPDLHSELNLSSLELGDSALYFCASSVGAGGPYNEQFFGPGTRLTVL.